These T cell receptor beta chains were read from a single sample in a study of T cells after yellow fever vaccination. TCRdb reprocessed the 5' RACE reads with MiXCR, giving one entry per CDR3 protein. The data show a few hundred thousand distinct CDR3 sequences, 17% seen once. The sample here was PBMCs, taken 4 to 5 days after the first yellow fever vaccination. Receptors originate from a man aged 18 to 29 who received the YFV17D yellow fever vaccine. Each CDR3 is given with its conserved first and last residue. A D gene is named only where the DNA matches it firmly. Clone size is stated in some rows and not others, as once, few, many or a class when expanded.

V	size	D	J	CDR3	DNA
TRBV4-1	few	-	TRBJ1-2	CASSQVPARANNYGYTF	TGCGCCAGCAGCCAAGTCCCCGCGAGGGCCAATAACTATGGCTACACCTTC
TRBV18	few	TRBD1	TRBJ1-1	CASSPSVTGGSSEAFF	TGTGCCAGCTCACCATCAGTGACAGGGGGCTCGTCTGAAGCTTTCTTT
TRBV4-3	-	-	TRBJ1-6	CASSQHLLLGNSPLHF	TGCGCCAGCAGCCAACACCTTCTCCTAGGGAATTCACCCCTCCACTTT
TRBV29-1	few	TRBD1	TRBJ2-3	CSVETQGWRQYF	TGCAGCGTTGAAACACAGGGGTGGAGGCAGTATTTT
TRBV20-1	-	-	TRBJ2-7	CSAPPSQGYEQYF	TGCAGTGCGCCCCCTTCCCAGGGCTACGAGCAGTACTTC
TRBV9	-	TRBD1	TRBJ2-1	CASSVGQGSSYNEQFF	TGTGCCAGCAGCGTGGGACAGGGGAGTTCATACAATGAGCAGTTCTTC
TRBV29-1	-	TRBD2	TRBJ2-3	CSTGGLAGVTQYF	TGCAGTACTGGGGGTCTAGCGGGGGTGACGCAGTATTTT
TRBV19	-	TRBD1	TRBJ1-2	CASSIVYRGPVSYGYTF	TGTGCCAGTAGTATCGTGTACAGGGGACCGGTCTCTTATGGCTACACCTTC
TRBV20-1	few	-	TRBJ1-5	CSALTDSNQPQHF	TGCAGTGCTTTGACAGATTCGAATCAGCCCCAGCATTTT
TRBV4-3	few	-	TRBJ2-2	CASSQLGAPNTGELFF	TGCGCCAGCAGCCAACTCGGGGCACCGAACACCGGGGAGCTGTTTTTT
TRBV4-1	few	-	TRBJ1-6	CASSPGHSSYNSPLHF	TGCGCCAGCAGCCCGGGACACAGCTCCTATAATTCACCCCTCCACTTT
TRBV7-8	-	TRBD1	TRBJ1-2	CASSLDSRDRGFGYTF	TGTGCCAGCAGCTTAGATTCAAGGGACAGGGGATTTGGCTACACCTTC
TRBV20-1	-	TRBD2	TRBJ2-7	CSVVAGAHEQYF	TGCAGTGTCGTAGCGGGGGCCCACGAGCAGTACTTC
TRBV5-4	few	TRBD2	TRBJ2-5	CASSLGSSGATRETQYF	TGTGCCAGCAGCTTGGGGTCTAGCGGGGCGACTAGGGAGACCCAGTACTTC
TRBV20-1	few	-	TRBJ1-1	CSATTGNTEAFF	TGCAGTGCTACAACAGGGAACACTGAAGCTTTCTTT
TRBV7-6	-	-	TRBJ1-1	CASIPTELNTEAFF	TGTGCCAGCATCCCGACAGAGCTAAACACTGAAGCTTTCTTT
TRBV19	-	-	TRBJ2-2	CASTVPNGVTTEELFF	TGTGCCAGTACAGTACCTAACGGGGTAACCACCGAGGAGCTGTTTTTT
TRBV20-1	-	-	TRBJ2-5	CSAGNPGLQETQYF	TGCAGTGCGGGAAACCCGGGACTTCAAGAGACCCAGTACTTC
TRBV5-5	few	-	TRBJ2-1	CASSFITASSYNEQFF	TGTGCCAGCAGCTTTATCACGGCTAGCTCCTACAATGAGCAGTTCTTC
TRBV10-3	-	-	TRBJ1-5	CATGGGPNQPQHF	TGTGCCACCGGGGGGGGGCCCAATCAGCCCCAGCATTTT
TRBV5-1	-	-	TRBJ2-7	CASSFPGRNEQYF	TGCGCCAGCAGCTTCCCGGGGCGGAACGAGCAGTACTTC
TRBV5-1	-	TRBD1	TRBJ2-5	CASSLFQGAGETQYF	TGCGCCAGCAGCTTGTTTCAGGGGGCAGGGGAGACCCAGTACTTC
TRBV7-9	few	-	TRBJ2-1	CASSFSGHDEQFF	TGTGCCAGCAGCTTCTCGGGACACGATGAGCAGTTCTTC
TRBV12-3/TRBV12-4	few	-	TRBJ2-6	CASSFGADGANVLTF	TGTGCCAGCAGTTTTGGTGCAGACGGGGCCAACGTCCTGACTTTC
TRBV15	many	-	TRBJ2-7	CATSRVDGFSYEQYF	TGTGCCACCAGCAGGGTAGACGGTTTCTCCTACGAGCAGTACTTC
TRBV20-1	-	-	TRBJ1-4	CSARDFNEKLFF	TGCAGTGCTAGAGACTTTAATGAAAAACTGTTTTTT
TRBV9	few	-	TRBJ1-3	CASSDNPGSSGNTIYF	TGTGCCAGCAGCGACAACCCAGGGAGCTCTGGAAACACCATATATTTT
TRBV12-3/TRBV12-4	few	TRBD1	TRBJ1-3	CASSFEQGSGNTIYF	TGTGCCAGCAGTTTTGAACAGGGGTCTGGAAACACCATATATTTT
TRBV6-2/TRBV6-3	few	TRBD1	TRBJ1-1	CASSTPTGGYTEAFF	TGTGCCAGCAGTACCCCGACAGGGGGCTACACTGAAGCTTTCTTT
TRBV9	-	-	TRBJ1-2	CASSVGVQPQNYGYTF	TGTGCCAGCAGCGTAGGGGTACAGCCGCAAAACTATGGCTACACCTTC
TRBV29-1	-	-	TRBJ2-2	CSVAKGDTGELFF	TGCAGCGTTGCTAAGGGGGACACCGGGGAGCTGTTTTTT
TRBV7-2	-	TRBD1	TRBJ1-2	CASSGRQGFYGYTF	TGTGCCAGCAGCGGGCGACAGGGGTTCTATGGCTACACCTTC
TRBV6-1	-	-	TRBJ2-3	CASSESPRAQYF	TGTGCCAGCAGTGAATCGCCTAGGGCGCAGTATTTT
TRBV10-3	few	-	TRBJ2-2	CAIRGSPGELFF	TGTGCCATCAGGGGGTCTCCCGGGGAGCTGTTTTTT
TRBV4-1	few	-	TRBJ1-2	CASSQPTGLSKDGYTF	TGCGCCAGCAGCCAACCTACGGGACTCTCAAAGGATGGCTACACCTTC
TRBV7-9	-	-	TRBJ1-6	CASSLDRSASPLHF	TGTGCCAGCAGCCTCGACAGATCAGCGTCTCCCCTCCACTTT
TRBV4-3	-	-	TRBJ2-1	CASSQGESYSYNEQFF	TGCGCCAGCAGCCAAGGGGAGTCGTACTCCTACAATGAGCAGTTCTTC
TRBV5-1	few	TRBD1	TRBJ1-1	CASSVGTATTEAFF	TGCGCCAGCAGCGTAGGGACAGCTACCACTGAAGCTTTCTTT
TRBV5-6	-	-	TRBJ1-6	CASSLLPLPGALHF	TGTGCCAGCAGCTTGCTTCCCCTACCCGGAGCCCTCCACTTT
TRBV12-3/TRBV12-4	few	-	TRBJ1-2	CASIPGRSYGYTF	TGTGCCAGCATACCGGGACGGAGCTATGGCTACACCTTC
TRBV5-1	many	TRBD1	TRBJ2-5	CASSSGQVQETQYF	TGTGCCAGCAGCTCAGGACAGGTTCAAGAGACCCAGTACTTC
TRBV9	-	-	TRBJ2-1	CASSVAPRGGDGEQFF	TGTGCCAGCAGCGTAGCTCCCAGGGGGGGGGACGGTGAGCAGTTCTTC
TRBV5-1	-	TRBD2	TRBJ2-2	CASSLTPSGLVNTGELFF	TGCGCCAGCAGCCTTACCCCTTCGGGACTAGTGAACACCGGGGAGCTGTTTTTT
TRBV20-1	-	-	TRBJ2-1	CSARVRTRAYNEQFF	TGCAGTGCTAGAGTTAGGACTCGGGCCTACAATGAGCAGTTCTTC
TRBV6-2/TRBV6-3	-	TRBD2	TRBJ2-7	CASSYLEGLAGVAWEQYF	TGTGCCAGCAGTTACCTCGAAGGGCTAGCGGGCGTCGCCTGGGAGCAGTACTTC
TRBV6-2/TRBV6-3	few	-	TRBJ2-1	CASKGGIYNEQFF	TGTGCCAGCAAAGGGGGGATTTACAATGAGCAGTTCTTC
TRBV18	few	-	TRBJ2-3	CASSPLDLTDTQYF	TGTGCCAGCTCACCACTAGACCTCACAGATACGCAGTATTTT
TRBV5-4	-	-	TRBJ2-3	CASSFDRTQYF	TGTGCCAGCAGCTTTGACAGAACGCAGTATTTT
TRBV20-1	few	TRBD2	TRBJ2-3	CSASRASGTTDTQYF	TGCAGTGCTAGTCGGGCTAGCGGGACCACAGATACGCAGTATTTT
TRBV24-1	few	TRBD1	TRBJ2-1	CATSDSDGTGGNEQFF	TGTGCCACCAGTGATTCGGATGGGACAGGGGGCAATGAGCAGTTCTTC
TRBV4-2	-	-	TRBJ1-5	CASSQALGAQPQHF	TGTGCCAGCAGCCAAGCGCTGGGGGCTCAGCCCCAGCATTTT
TRBV5-1	few	-	TRBJ1-1	CASSQTQGYTEAFF	TGCGCCAGCAGCCAGACACAGGGATACACTGAAGCTTTCTTT
TRBV4-1	-	-	TRBJ1-2	CASSQAPDALRGYTF	TGCGCCAGCAGCCAGGCGCCGGACGCGTTACGGGGCTACACCTTC
TRBV6-1	-	TRBD1	TRBJ1-6	CASRLQGTAPLHF	TGTGCCAGCAGACTACAGGGGACTGCACCCCTCCACTTT
TRBV4-3	few	-	TRBJ2-3	CASSQELRDTQYF	TGCGCCAGCAGCCAAGAGCTGCGGGATACGCAGTATTTT
TRBV5-1	-	-	TRBJ1-1	CASSFTGFEAFF	TGCGCCAGCAGCTTTACTGGGTTTGAAGCTTTCTTT
TRBV7-3	-	TRBD2	TRBJ2-7	CASSLTTSGLTEQYF	TGTGCCAGCAGCTTAACGACTAGCGGATTGACCGAGCAGTACTTC
TRBV5-1	-	-	TRBJ2-5	CASSLEGTPPGETQYF	TGCGCCAGCAGCTTGGAGGGTACCCCCCCGGGGGAGACCCAGTACTTC
TRBV6-1	-	-	TRBJ2-1	CASSTNAGLINEQFF	TGTGCCAGCAGTACAAACGCCGGACTAATCAATGAGCAGTTCTTC